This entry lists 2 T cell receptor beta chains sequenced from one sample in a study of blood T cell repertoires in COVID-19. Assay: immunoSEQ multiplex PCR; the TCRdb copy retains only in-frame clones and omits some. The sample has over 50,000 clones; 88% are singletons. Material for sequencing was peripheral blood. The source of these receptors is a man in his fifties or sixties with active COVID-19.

CDR3 in amino acids: CASSYSTGGMTEAFF. CDR3 in DNA: TGTGCCAGCAGTTACTCGACGGGGGGGATGACTGAAGCTTTCTTT. This rearrangement joins TRBV6-5 to TRBJ1-1, with D possibly being TRBD1 (5 bases). V was cut by 0 bases and J by 5 bases, with 13 bases left in between. The CDR3 length is 15 residues. Germline V gene data show CDR1 as MNHEY and CDR2 as SVGAGI.

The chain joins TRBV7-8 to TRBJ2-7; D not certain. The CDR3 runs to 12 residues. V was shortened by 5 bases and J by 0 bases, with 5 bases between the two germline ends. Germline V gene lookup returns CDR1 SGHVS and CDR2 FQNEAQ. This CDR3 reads CASSLSSYEQYF. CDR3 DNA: TGTGCCAGCAGCCTGAGCTCCTACGAGCAGTACTTC. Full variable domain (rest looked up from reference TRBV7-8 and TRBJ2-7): GAGVSQSPRYKVAKRGQDVALRCDPISGHVSLFWYQQALGQGPEFLTYFQNEAQLDKSGLPSDRFFAERPEGSVSTLKIQRTQQEDSAVYLCASSLSSYEQYFGPGTRLTVT.